This TCR beta chain came from a study of T-cell reconstitution after alpha-beta-depleted transplantation in children. Study-wide results and limits: The study reportedly traced alpha-beta T cells about two months after transplant to several hundred expanded graft clones. Fresh T-cell production supplied most of the T-cell counts and diversity seen one year after transplant. Surviving recipient T cells and intrathymic progenitors accounted for some patients' high TCRbeta diversity at day 60.

The TCRbeta library was prepared with unique molecular identifiers. Each CDR3 protein is one row after TCRdb ran MiXCR on the PCR reads. The sample includes 550,000 to 600,000 distinct CDR3 sequences, 23% of them seen just once. The CDR3 is 11 residues long. Germline values: CDR1 LGHNT, CDR2 FRNRAP. V lost 8 bases and J lost 7, with 9 bases in between. To note about this clonotype: Its antigen is undetermined.

This rearrangement joins TRBV12-5 to TRBJ2-1, with no clear D. This TCR came from a boy under three years old who had a stem cell transplant for acute myeloid leukemia, so the T cells may come from the graft donor. Sequenced material: PBMCs, mostly from graft donor cells, taken 360 days after TCRalphabeta/CD19-depleted stem cell transplant. The CDR3 DNA is TGTGCTAGTCGTTACGGGAATGAGCAGTTCTTC. Encoded protein: CASRYGNEQFF.